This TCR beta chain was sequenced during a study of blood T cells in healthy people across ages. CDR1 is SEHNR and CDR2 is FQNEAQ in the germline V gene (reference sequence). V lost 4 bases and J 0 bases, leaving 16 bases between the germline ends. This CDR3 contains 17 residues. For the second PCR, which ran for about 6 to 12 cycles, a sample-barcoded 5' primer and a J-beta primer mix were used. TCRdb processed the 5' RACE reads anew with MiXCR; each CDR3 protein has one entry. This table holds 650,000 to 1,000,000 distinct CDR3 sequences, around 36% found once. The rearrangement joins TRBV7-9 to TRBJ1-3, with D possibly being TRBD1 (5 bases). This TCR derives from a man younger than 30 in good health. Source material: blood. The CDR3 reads CASSSRASGNSGNTIYF. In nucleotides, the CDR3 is TGTGCCAGCAGCTCAAGAGCTTCAGGGAACTCTGGAAACACCATATATTTT.